This T cell receptor beta chain came from a study of cytomegalovirus exposure and HLA in healthy donors. CDR3 length: 15 amino acids. The junction had 3 bases not matched to a gene; V was cut back by 5 bases and J by 6 bases. Germline CDR1 SGHVS, CDR2 FQNEAQ. Using immunoSEQ multiplex PCR, the repertoire was profiled, and TCRdb retains in-frame clones only, with some absent. The data hold about 150,000 clones, with 70% to 90% observed a single time. Sequencing was performed on PBMCs. This chain connects TRBV7-8 to TRBJ2-1; 14 bases align to TRBD2. The sequence derives from a human donor in good health. CDR3 amino acids: CASSPGLAGGNEQFF. The CDR3 DNA reads TGTGCCAGCAGCCCCGGACTAGCGGGAGGCAATGAGCAGTTCTTC.